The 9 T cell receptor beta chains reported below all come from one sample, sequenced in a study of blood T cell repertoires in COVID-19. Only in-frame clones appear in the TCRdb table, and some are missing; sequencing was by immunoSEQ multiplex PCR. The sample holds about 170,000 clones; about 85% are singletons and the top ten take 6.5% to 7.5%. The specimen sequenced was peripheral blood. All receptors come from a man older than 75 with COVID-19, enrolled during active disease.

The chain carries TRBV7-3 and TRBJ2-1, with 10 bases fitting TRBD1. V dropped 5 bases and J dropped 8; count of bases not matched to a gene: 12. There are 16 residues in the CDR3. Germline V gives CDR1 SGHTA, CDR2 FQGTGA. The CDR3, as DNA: TGTGCCAGCAGCCTACTGGGGACAGGGGATGGGGATGAGCAGTTCTTC. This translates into CASSLLGTGDGDEQFF.

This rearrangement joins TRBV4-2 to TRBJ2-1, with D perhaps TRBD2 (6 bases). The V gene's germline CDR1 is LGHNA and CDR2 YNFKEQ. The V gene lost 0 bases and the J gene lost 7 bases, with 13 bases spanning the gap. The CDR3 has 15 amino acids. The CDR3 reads CASSQDRVEGNEQFF. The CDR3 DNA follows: TGTGCCAGCAGCCAAGATCGGGTGGAGGGGAATGAGCAGTTCTTC.

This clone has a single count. The CDR3 sequence is CATSRDRGGAYEQYF. In DNA form, the CDR3 reads TGTGCCACCAGCAGAGATCGTGGAGGCGCCTACGAGCAGTACTTC. The chain couples TRBV15 to TRBJ2-7, with D possibly TRBD2 on 5 matching bases. The CDR3 covers 15 residues. Trimming shortened V by 0 bases and J by 2 bases, and 11 bases separated the two germline ends. Germline V gives CDR1 LNHNV, CDR2 YYDKDF (reference sequence).

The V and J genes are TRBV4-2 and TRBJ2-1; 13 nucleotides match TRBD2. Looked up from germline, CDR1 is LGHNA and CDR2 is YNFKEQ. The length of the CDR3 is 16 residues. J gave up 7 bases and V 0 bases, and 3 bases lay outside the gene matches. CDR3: CASSQDGTSGVNEQFF. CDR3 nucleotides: TGTGCCAGCAGCCAAGACGGGACTAGCGGGGTGAATGAGCAGTTCTTC.

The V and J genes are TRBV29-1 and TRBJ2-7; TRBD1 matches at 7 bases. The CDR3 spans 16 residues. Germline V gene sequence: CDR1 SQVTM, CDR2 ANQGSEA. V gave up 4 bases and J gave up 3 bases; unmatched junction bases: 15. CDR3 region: CSVGTGFTRAYYEQYF. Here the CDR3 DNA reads TGCAGCGTTGGGACAGGCTTTACTAGGGCCTACTACGAGCAGTACTTC.

The DNA for the CDR3 is TGTGCCAGCAGCTTAGGACCGGGTGAAAAACTGTTTTTT. Translation gives CASSLGPGEKLFF. The gene calls are TRBV7-9 and TRBJ1-4; the D is unclear. Per germline, CDR1 SEHNR and CDR2 FQNEAQ (reference sequence). With 1 base removed from V and 7 bases from J, the gap between germline ends came to 7 bases. This CDR3 has 13 residues.

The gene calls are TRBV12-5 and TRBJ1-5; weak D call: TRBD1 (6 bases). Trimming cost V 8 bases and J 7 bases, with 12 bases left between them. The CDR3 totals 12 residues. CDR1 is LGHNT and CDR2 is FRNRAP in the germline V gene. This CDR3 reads CASSRGEQPQHF. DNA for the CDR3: TGTGCTAGTTCCAGGGGAGAACAGCCCCAGCATTTT.

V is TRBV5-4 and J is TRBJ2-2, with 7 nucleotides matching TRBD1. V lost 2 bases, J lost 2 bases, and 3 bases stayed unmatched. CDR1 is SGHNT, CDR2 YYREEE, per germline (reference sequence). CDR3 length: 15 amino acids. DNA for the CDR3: TGTGCCAGCAGCTTTGGGACAGTAAACACCGGGGAGCTGTTTTTT. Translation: CASSFGTVNTGELFF.

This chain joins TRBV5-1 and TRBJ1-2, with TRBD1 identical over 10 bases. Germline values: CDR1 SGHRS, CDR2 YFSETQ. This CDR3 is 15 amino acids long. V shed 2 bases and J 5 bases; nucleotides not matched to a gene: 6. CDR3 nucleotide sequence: TGCGCCAGCAGCTTTCGACAGGGGGCGGGGTATGGCTACACCTTC. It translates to CASSFRQGAGYGYTF.